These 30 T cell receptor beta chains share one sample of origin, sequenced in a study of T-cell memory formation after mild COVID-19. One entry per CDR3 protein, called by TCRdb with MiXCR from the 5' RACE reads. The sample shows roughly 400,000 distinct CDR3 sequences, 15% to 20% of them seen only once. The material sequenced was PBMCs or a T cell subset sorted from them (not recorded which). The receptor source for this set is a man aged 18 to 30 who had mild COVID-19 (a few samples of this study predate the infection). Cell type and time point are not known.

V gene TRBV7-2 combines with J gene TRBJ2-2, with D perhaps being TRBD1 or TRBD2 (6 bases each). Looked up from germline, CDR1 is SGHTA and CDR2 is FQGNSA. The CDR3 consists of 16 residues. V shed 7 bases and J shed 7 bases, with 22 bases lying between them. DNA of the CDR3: TGTGCCAGCACCAACTCCAGGGGAGGTATGGGCGGGGAGCTGTTTTTT. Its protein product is CASTNSRGGMGGELFF. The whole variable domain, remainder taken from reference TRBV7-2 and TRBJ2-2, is GAGVSQSPSNKVTEKGKDVELRCDPISGHTALYWYRQSLGQGLEFLIYFQGNSAPDKSGLPSDRFSAERTGGSVSTLTIQRTQQEDSAVYLCASTNSRGGMGGELFFGEGSRLTVL.

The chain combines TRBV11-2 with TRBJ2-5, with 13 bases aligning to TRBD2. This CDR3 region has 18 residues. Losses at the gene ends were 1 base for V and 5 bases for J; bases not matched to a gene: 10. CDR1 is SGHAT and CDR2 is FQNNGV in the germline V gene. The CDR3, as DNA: TGTGCCAGCAGCTTAGGACTAGCGGGGGGCCACCTGGCGGAGACCCAGTACTTC. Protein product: CASSLGLAGGHLAETQYF.

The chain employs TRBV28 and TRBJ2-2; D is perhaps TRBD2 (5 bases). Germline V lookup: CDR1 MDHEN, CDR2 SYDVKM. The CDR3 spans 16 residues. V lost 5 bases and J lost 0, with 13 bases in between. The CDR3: CASSPPGGSNTGELFF. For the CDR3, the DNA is TGTGCCAGCAGTCCACCTGGAGGATCGAACACCGGGGAGCTGTTTTTT.

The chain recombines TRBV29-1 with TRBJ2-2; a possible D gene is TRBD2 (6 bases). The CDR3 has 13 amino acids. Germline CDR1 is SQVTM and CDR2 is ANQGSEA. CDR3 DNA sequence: TGCAGTGGCGGGCGGGAGAACACCGGGGAGCTGTTTTTT. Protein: CSGGRENTGELFF.

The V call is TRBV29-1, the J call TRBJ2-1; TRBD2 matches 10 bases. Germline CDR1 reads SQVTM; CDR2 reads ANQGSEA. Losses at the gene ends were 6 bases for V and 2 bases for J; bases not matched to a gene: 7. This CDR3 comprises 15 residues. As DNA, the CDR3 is TGCAGCGTCACCGAGCGGGGGGGACCCTACAATGAGCAGTTCTTC. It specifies CSVTERGGPYNEQFF.

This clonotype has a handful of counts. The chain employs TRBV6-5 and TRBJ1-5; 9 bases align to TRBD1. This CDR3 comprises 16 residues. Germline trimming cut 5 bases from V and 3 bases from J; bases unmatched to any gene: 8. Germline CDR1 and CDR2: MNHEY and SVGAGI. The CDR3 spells CASSLNRGPPNQPQHF. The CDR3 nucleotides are TGTGCCAGCAGTCTAAACAGGGGGCCACCCAATCAGCCCCAGCATTTT.

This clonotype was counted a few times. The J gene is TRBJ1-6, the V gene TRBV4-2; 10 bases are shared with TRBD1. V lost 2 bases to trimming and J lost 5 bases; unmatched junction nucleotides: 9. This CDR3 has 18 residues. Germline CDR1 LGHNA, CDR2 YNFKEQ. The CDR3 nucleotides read TGTGCCAGCAGCCAAACGGCCGGGACAGGGGCCAATAATTCACCCCTCCACTTT. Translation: CASSQTAGTGANNSPLHF.

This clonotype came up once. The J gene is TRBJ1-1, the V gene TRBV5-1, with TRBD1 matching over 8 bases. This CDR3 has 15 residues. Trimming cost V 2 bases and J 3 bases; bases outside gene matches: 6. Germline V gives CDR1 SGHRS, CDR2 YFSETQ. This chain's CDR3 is CASSLPTGGDTEAFF. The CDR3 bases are TGCGCCAGCAGCTTACCTACAGGGGGAGACACTGAAGCTTTCTTT.

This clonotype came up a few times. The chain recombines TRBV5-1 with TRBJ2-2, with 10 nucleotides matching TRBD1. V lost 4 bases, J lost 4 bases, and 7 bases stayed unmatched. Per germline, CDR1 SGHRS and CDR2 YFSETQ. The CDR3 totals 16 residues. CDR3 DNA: TGCGCCAGCAGCAATCTCCGGGACAGGGGCACCGGGGAGCTGTTTTTT. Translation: CASSNLRDRGTGELFF.

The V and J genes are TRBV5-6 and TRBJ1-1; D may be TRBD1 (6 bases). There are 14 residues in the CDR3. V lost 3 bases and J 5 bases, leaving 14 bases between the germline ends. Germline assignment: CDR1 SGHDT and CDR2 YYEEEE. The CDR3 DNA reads TGTGCCAGCAGCTCAATACAGGGTGGTACTGAAGCTTTCTTT. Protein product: CASSSIQGGTEAFF.

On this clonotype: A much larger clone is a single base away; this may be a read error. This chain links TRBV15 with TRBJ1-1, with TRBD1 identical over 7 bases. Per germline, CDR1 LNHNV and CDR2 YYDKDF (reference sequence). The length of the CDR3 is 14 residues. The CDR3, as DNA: TGTGCCACCAGCAGTAACATAGGGGGCACTGGAGCTTTCTTT. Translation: CATSSNIGGTGAFF.

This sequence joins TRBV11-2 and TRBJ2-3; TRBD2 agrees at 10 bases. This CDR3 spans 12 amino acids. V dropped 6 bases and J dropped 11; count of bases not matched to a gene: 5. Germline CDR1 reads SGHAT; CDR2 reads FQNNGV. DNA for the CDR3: TGTGCCAGCAGGCCGCCTAGCGGGAGGCAGTATTTT. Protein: CASRPPSGRQYF. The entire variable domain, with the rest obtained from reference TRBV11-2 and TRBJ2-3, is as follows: EAGVAQSPRYKIIEKRQSVAFWCNPISGHATLYWYQQILGQGPKLLIQFQNNGVVDDSQLPKDRFSAERLKGVDSTLKIQPAKLEDSAVYLCASRPPSGRQYFGPGTRLTVL.

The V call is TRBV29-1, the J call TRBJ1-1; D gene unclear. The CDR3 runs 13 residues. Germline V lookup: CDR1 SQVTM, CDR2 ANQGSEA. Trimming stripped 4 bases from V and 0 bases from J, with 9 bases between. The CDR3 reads CSVAELMNTEAFF. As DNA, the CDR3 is TGCAGCGTTGCCGAACTCATGAACACTGAAGCTTTCTTT.

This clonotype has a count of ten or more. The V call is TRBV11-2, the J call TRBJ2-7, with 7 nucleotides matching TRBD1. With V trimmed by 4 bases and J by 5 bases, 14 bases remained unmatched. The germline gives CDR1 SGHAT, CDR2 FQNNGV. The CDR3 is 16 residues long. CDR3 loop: CASSYSLDRLSNEQYF. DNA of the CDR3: TGTGCCAGCAGCTACTCCCTGGACAGGCTGTCCAACGAGCAGTACTTC.

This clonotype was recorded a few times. The CDR3 here is CASSLSSGYTGELFF. CDR3 nucleotide sequence: TGTGCCAGCAGCTTATCATCCGGATACACCGGGGAGCTGTTTTTT. The gene calls are TRBV7-3 and TRBJ2-2, with no clear D. The V gene's germline CDR1 is SGHTA and CDR2 FQGTGA. V was shortened by 2 bases and J by 3 bases, with 10 bases between the two germline ends. This CDR3 has 15 residues.

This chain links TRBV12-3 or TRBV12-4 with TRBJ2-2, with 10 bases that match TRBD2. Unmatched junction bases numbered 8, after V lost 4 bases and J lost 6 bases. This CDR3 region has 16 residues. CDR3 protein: CASSSSGTSVPGELFF. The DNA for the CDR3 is TGTGCCAGCAGTTCCTCCGGGACTAGCGTTCCCGGGGAGCTGTTTTTT.

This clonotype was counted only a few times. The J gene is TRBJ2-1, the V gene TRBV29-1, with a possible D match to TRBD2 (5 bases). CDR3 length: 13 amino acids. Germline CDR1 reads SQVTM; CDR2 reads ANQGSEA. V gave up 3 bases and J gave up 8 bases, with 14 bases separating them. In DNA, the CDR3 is TGCAGCGTTGAGGGTCTCGGGGTCGATGAGCAGTTCTTC. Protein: CSVEGLGVDEQFF.

The CDR3: CASSLVGGRGQETQYF. For the CDR3, the DNA is TGCGCCAGCAGCTTGGTTGGAGGACGGGGACAAGAGACCCAGTACTTC. The rearrangement joins TRBV5-1 to TRBJ2-5; tentatively, D is TRBD2 (5 bases). Trimming removed 0 bases at V and 2 bases at J, with 14 bases between. Per the germline V gene, CDR1 is SGHRS and CDR2 is YFSETQ. CDR3 length: 16 residues.

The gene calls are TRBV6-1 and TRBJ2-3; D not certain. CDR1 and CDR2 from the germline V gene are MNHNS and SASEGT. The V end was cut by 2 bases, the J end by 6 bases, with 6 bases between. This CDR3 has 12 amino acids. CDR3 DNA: TGTGCCAGCAGTGAAATGCGGGATACGCAGTATTTT. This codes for CASSEMRDTQYF.

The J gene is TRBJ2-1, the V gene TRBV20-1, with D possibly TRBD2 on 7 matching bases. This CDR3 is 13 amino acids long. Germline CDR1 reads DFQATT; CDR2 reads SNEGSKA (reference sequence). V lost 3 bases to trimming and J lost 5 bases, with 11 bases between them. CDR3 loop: CSASGGPNNEQFF. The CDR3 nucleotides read TGCAGTGCTAGCGGGGGGCCAAACAATGAGCAGTTCTTC.

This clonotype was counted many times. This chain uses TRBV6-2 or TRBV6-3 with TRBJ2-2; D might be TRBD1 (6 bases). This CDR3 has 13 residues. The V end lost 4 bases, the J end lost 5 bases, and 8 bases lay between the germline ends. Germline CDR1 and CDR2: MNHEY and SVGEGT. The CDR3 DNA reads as TGTGCCAGCAGTTCCAGGGGTACCGGGGAGCTGTTTTTT. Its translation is CASSSRGTGELFF.

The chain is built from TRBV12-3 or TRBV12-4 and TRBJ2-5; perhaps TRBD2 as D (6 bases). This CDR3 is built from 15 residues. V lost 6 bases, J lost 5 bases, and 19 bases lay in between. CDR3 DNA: TGTGCCAGCAGCATACTAGCAGGAGGTGATGAGACCCAGTACTTC. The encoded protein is CASSILAGGDETQYF.

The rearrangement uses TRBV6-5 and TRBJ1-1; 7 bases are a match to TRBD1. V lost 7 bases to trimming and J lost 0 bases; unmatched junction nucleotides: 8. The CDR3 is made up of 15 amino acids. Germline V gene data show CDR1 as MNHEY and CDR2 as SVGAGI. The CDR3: CASIPRTGLNTEAFF. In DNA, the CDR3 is TGTGCCAGCATCCCCCGGACAGGCTTGAACACTGAAGCTTTCTTT.

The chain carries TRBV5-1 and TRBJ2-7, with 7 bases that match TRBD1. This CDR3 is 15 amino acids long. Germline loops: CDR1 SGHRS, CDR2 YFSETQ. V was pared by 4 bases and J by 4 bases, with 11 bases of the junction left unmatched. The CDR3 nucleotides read TGCGCCAGCAGCCCCTGGACAGGAAAGGGATACGAGCAGTACGTC. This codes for CASSPWTGKGYEQYV.

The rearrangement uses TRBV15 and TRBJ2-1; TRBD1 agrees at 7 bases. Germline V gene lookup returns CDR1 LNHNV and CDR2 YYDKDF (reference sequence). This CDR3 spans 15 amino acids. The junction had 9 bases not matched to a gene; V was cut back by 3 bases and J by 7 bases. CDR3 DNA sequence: TGTGCCACCAGCAGTGACAGGGCTTTCGGGAATGAGCAGTTCTTC. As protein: CATSSDRAFGNEQFF.

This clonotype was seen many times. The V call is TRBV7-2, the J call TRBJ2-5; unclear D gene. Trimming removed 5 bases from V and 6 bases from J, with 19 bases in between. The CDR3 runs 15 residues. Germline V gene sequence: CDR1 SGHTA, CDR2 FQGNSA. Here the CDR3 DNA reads TGTGCCAGCAGCCCTACTGGCGCACCCATGAAGACCCAGTACTTC. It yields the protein CASSPTGAPMKTQYF.

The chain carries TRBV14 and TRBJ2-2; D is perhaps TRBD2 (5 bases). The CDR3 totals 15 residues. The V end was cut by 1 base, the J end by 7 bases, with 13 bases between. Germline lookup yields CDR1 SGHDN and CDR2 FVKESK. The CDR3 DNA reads TGTGCCAGCAGCCAAGTTGAGGGAGAGGTCGGGGAGCTGTTTTTT. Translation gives CASSQVEGEVGELFF. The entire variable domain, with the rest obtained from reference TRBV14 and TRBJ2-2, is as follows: EAGVTQFPSHSVIEKGQTVTLRCDPISGHDNLYWYRRVMGKEIKFLLHFVKESKQDESGMPNNRFLAERTGGTYSTLKVQPAELEDSGVYFCASSQVEGEVGELFFGEGSRLTVL.

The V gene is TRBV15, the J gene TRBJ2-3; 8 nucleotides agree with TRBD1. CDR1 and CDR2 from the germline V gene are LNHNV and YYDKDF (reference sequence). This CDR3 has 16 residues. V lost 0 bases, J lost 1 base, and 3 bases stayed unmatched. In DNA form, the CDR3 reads TGTGCCACCAGCAGAGATTCGACAGGGGGCACAGATACGCAGTATTTT. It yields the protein CATSRDSTGGTDTQYF.

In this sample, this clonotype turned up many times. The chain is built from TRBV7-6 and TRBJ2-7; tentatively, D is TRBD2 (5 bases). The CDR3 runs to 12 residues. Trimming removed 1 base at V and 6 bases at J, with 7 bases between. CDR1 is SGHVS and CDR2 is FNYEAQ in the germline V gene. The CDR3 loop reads CASSLGGSEQYF. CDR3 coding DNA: TGTGCCAGCAGCTTAGGAGGGTCCGAGCAGTACTTC.

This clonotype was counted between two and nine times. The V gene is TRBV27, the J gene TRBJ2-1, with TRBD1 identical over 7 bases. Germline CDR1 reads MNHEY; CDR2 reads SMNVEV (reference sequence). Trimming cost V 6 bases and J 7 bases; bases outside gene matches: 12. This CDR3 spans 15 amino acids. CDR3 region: CASRRQGLQWNEQFF. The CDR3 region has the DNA TGTGCCAGCAGGCGACAGGGTCTGCAGTGGAATGAGCAGTTCTTC.